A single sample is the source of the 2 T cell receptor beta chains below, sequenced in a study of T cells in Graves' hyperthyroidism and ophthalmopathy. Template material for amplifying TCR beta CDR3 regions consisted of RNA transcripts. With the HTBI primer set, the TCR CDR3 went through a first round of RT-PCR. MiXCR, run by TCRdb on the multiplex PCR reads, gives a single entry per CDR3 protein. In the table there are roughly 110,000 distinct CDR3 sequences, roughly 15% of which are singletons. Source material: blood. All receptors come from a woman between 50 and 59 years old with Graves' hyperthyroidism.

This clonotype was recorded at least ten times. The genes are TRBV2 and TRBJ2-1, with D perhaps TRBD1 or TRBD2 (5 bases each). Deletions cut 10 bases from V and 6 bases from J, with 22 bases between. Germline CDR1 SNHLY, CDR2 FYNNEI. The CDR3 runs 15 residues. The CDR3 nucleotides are TGTGCCACCCAGGGTGGGACGGGGAGTGCCAATGAGCAGTTCTTC. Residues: CATQGGTGSANEQFF.

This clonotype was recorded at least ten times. The CDR3 coding sequence is TGTGCCAGCAGCCCGAACAGGGATAATTCACCCCTCCACTTT. It yields the protein CASSPNRDNSPLHF. The chain recombines TRBV7-9 with TRBJ1-6; D might be TRBD1 (6 bases). With 5 bases removed from V and 5 bases from J, the gap between germline ends came to 10 bases. Germline-derived CDR1 and CDR2 are SEHNR and FQNEAQ (reference sequence). The CDR3 is made up of 14 amino acids.